This paragraph covers one T cell receptor (beta chain) sequence. Assay: immunoSEQ multiplex PCR; the TCRdb copy retains only in-frame clones and omits some. The sample includes roughly 2 million clones, 90% to 95% of them seen just once. This sample is drawn from a study of shared clonotypes between healthy human individuals. The investigators split CD4+ cells into a CD45RA+ naive subset and a CD45RA-negative memory subset. The CDR3 length is 13 residues. V lost 2 bases and J lost 9, with 11 bases in between. Germline V gene sequence: CDR1 MNHNS, CDR2 SASEGT. The TCR comes from a man aged 18 to 30 in good health. Sequences were obtained from naive CD4+ T cells sorted from blood. The subset denotes: CD45RA+ positively selected. The chain couples TRBV6-1 to TRBJ1-5; D unresolved. DNA for the CDR3: TGTGCCAGCAGTGAAATGAGGGCGGGGCCCCAGCATTTT. This gives the protein CASSEMRAGPQHF.